These 31 T cell receptor beta chains were sequenced from one sample in a study of T-cell memory formation after mild COVID-19. In TCRdb, the 5' RACE reads were re-called with MiXCR into one record per CDR3 protein. Altogether some 450,000 distinct CDR3 sequences are present, roughly 18% being singletons, with the ten largest covering about a fifth. The sequenced material came from PBMCs or a T cell subset sorted from them (not recorded which). Every receptor here comes from a man between 18 and 35 years old who had mild COVID-19 (a few samples of this study predate the infection). Cell type and time point are not known.

This clonotype occurred many times. The rearrangement joins TRBV12-3 or TRBV12-4 to TRBJ2-1; D remains unclear. CDR3 length: 11 residues. V was cut by 3 bases and J by 9 bases, with 6 bases left in between. CDR3 in DNA: TGTGCCAGCAGTTTGACCGCTGAGCAGTTCTTC. This gives the protein CASSLTAEQFF.

In its sample, this clonotype was seen a few times. The chain uses TRBV5-6 and TRBJ2-7; no clear D. This CDR3 has 13 residues. V dropped 1 base and J dropped 0 bases, with 5 bases sitting between them. Germline CDR1 reads SGHDT; CDR2 reads YYEEEE. CDR3 coding DNA: TGTGCCAGCAGCTTGTTGATCTCCTACGAGCAGTACGTC. As protein: CASSLLISYEQYV.

This sequence joins TRBV9 and TRBJ2-3, with 12 positions matching TRBD2. Germline V lookup: CDR1 SGDLS, CDR2 YYNGEE. The CDR3 consists of 16 residues. V lost 3 bases, J lost 4 bases, and 6 bases stayed unmatched. CDR3 in DNA: TGTGCCAGCAGCGCCCTAGCGGGGGGGCCAGCAGATACGCAGTATTTT. Translating it yields CASSALAGGPADTQYF. The full variable domain, its missing parts supplied by reference TRBV9 and TRBJ2-3, is DSGVTQTPKHLITATGQRVTLRCSPRSGDLSVYWYQQSLDQGLQFLIQYYNGEERAKGNILERFSAQQFPDLHSELNLSSLELGDSALYFCASSALAGGPADTQYFGPGTRLTVL.

This chain links TRBV7-2 with TRBJ2-1; possibly TRBD2 for D (6 bases). From germline, CDR1 is SGHTA and CDR2 FQGNSA. The length of the CDR3 is 15 residues. Trimming took off 0 bases at V and 8 bases at J, with 14 bases between the two ends. CDR3 residues: CASSLAHGGEHEQFF. In DNA, the CDR3 is TGTGCCAGCAGCTTAGCGCATGGAGGGGAACATGAGCAGTTCTTC.

The rearrangement uses TRBV20-1 and TRBJ1-1; D not resolved. The CDR3 is 13 residues long. Trimming removed 5 bases from V and 2 bases from J, with 12 bases in between. CDR1 and CDR2 (germline): DFQATT, SNEGSKA (reference sequence). CDR3 bases: TGCAGTGCTCACCCCTGGGGAAACACTGAAGCTTTCTTT. Translating gives CSAHPWGNTEAFF.

This clonotype has at least ten counts. This chain uses TRBV7-9 with TRBJ1-5, with D possibly TRBD1 on 6 matching bases. The germline V gene encodes CDR1 SEHNR and CDR2 FQNEAQ (reference sequence). The CDR3 spans 14 residues. V was cut by 6 bases and J by 7 bases, with 16 bases left in between. This CDR3 is CASSRGGGFQPQHF. The CDR3 bases are TGTGCCAGCAGTCGAGGGGGGGGATTCCAGCCCCAGCATTTT.

The chain carries TRBV5-5 and TRBJ2-1; D call uncertain. Deletions cut 4 bases from V and 4 bases from J, with 21 bases between. The CDR3 spans 17 residues. Germline-derived CDR1 and CDR2 are SGHKS and YYEKEE (reference sequence). The DNA for the CDR3 is TGTGCCAGCAGCGCAGTCCCCCCATTAGTTCGGTACAATGAGCAGTTCTTC. The encoded protein is CASSAVPPLVRYNEQFF. Supplemented by reference TRBV5-5 and TRBJ2-1, the full variable domain reads DAGVTQSPTHLIKTRGQQVTLRCSPISGHKSVSWYQQVLGQGPQFIFQYYEKEERGRGNFPDRFSARQFPNYSSELNVNALLLGDSALYLCASSAVPPLVRYNEQFFGPGTRLTVL.

CDR3 DNA sequence: TGTGCCTGGAGTTTCGGGCCGAACACTGAAGCTTTCTTT. It specifies CAWSFGPNTEAFF. The rearrangement uses TRBV30 and TRBJ1-1; D is unresolved. Germline-derived CDR1 and CDR2 are GTSNPN and SVGIG (reference sequence). V shed 2 bases and J shed 1 base, with 8 bases lying between them. CDR3 length: 13 amino acids.

CDR3 DNA: TGTGCCAGCAGCCTCGGACCCTGGGAAGAGACCCAGTACTTC. Its protein product is CASSLGPWEETQYF. The genes are TRBV14 and TRBJ2-5, with D uncertain. The CDR3 loop spans 14 amino acids. Germline CDR1 is SGHDN and CDR2 is FVKESK. V lost 4 bases to trimming and J lost 3 bases, with 12 bases between them.

This chain connects TRBV6-1 to TRBJ2-7; D is possibly TRBD1 (6 bases). Germline loops: CDR1 MNHNS, CDR2 SASEGT. This CDR3 has 18 residues. Trimming took 2 bases from V and 6 from J, leaving 26 bases between them. Here the CDR3 reads CASSELGVGSGAEGEQYF. The CDR3, as DNA: TGTGCCAGCAGTGAATTAGGCGTGGGGTCAGGGGCGGAAGGCGAGCAGTACTTC.

This chain joins TRBV7-9 and TRBJ1-1; D is unresolved. This CDR3 has 16 amino acids. CDR1 SEHNR and CDR2 FQNEAQ come from the germline V gene (reference sequence). V was shortened by 1 base and J by 1 base, with 13 bases between the two germline ends. In nucleotides, the CDR3 is TGTGCCAGCAGCTTAGGGATCACTCTTGGGAACACTGAAGCTTTCTTT. Amino acids: CASSLGITLGNTEAFF.

This clonotype was seen repeatedly, ten times or more. The chain couples TRBV6-2 or TRBV6-3 to TRBJ2-1; D uncertain. The ends were cut back, 6 bases at V and 7 bases at J, with 7 bases in the middle. The CDR3 runs 11 residues. The germline gives CDR1 MNHEY, CDR2 SVGEGT. CDR3 nucleotide sequence: TGTGCCAGCAGCCAACGGAATGAGCAGTTCTTC. Its protein product is CASSQRNEQFF.

As to this clonotype: Its ends do not fully match the called genes, so a read error is possible. The chain joins TRBV2 to TRBJ1-1, with D possibly being TRBD1 (5 bases). CDR3 length: 11 residues. Germline loops: CDR1 SNHLY, CDR2 FYNNEI. CDR3 sequence (DNA): TGTGCCAGCAGTGGATTAGGGACCGACCTCTTT. As protein: CASSGLGTDLF.

This chain joins TRBV6-1 and TRBJ2-1, with 10 bases identical to TRBD2. There are 14 residues in the CDR3. Germline trimming cut 8 bases from V and 6 bases from J; bases unmatched to any gene: 7. Germline loops: CDR1 MNHNS, CDR2 SASEGT. CDR3: CASRRSGGGNEQFF. The CDR3 bases are TGTGCCAGCCGAAGAAGCGGGGGGGGCAATGAGCAGTTCTTC.

This clonotype was observed a handful of times. The chain couples TRBV7-6 to TRBJ2-5, with TRBD2 matching 7 bases. Germline CDR1 is SGHVS and CDR2 is FNYEAQ. With 5 bases clipped from V and 5 bases from J, the junction kept 5 bases outside the gene matches. CDR3 length: 13 amino acids. As DNA, the CDR3 is TGTGCCAGCAGCCCGAACGGGGGGGAGACCCAGTACTTC. Its translation: CASSPNGGETQYF.

This clonotype was picked up a small number of times. The V call is TRBV20-1, the J call TRBJ2-5; D is unresolved. The CDR3 is 15 amino acids. Between the trimmed V and J ends, which lost 0 bases and 2 bases, there was a span of 13 bases. CDR1 and CDR2 (germline): DFQATT, SNEGSKA (reference sequence). The CDR3 spells CSAREYGRLQETQYF. For the CDR3, the DNA is TGCAGTGCTAGAGAATACGGTAGACTTCAAGAGACCCAGTACTTC.

This clonotype was recorded at least ten times. This chain uses TRBV12-3 or TRBV12-4 with TRBJ1-3; D call uncertain. Trimming took off 2 bases at V and 1 base at J, with 6 bases between the two ends. The CDR3 sequence is 14 residues long. As DNA, the CDR3 is TGTGCCAGCAGTTTAAGCCCTTCTGGAAACACCATATATTTT. It encodes CASSLSPSGNTIYF.

This clonotype was observed at least ten times. This chain connects TRBV7-3 to TRBJ2-2; 8 nucleotides line up with TRBD2. The junction had 6 bases not matched to a gene; V was cut back by 2 bases and J by 7 bases. CDR1 and CDR2 (germline): SGHTA, FQGTGA. CDR3 length: 15 amino acids. CDR3 DNA sequence: TGTGCCAGCAGCTTACTCGGGGGGGCTATCGGGGAGCTGTTTTTT. Protein product: CASSLLGGAIGELFF.

The chain has TRBV5-1 and TRBJ2-7; D may match TRBD1 or TRBD2 (6 bases each). The germline gives CDR1 SGHRS, CDR2 YFSETQ. The CDR3 sequence is 15 residues long. Trimming stripped 0 bases from V and 5 bases from J, with 15 bases between. CDR3 residues: CASSLASGGSNEQYV. As DNA, the CDR3 is TGCGCCAGCAGCTTGGCTTCCGGGGGCTCAAACGAGCAGTACGTC.

The table lists this clonotype with a few counts. The V call is TRBV15, the J call TRBJ2-2, with D possibly being TRBD1 or TRBD2 (6 bases each). This CDR3 spans 15 amino acids. Germline loops: CDR1 LNHNV, CDR2 YYDKDF (reference sequence). V was pared by 3 bases and J by 4 bases, with 12 bases between. The DNA of the CDR3 is TGTGCCACCAGCAGGGAGGGGGTGAGCACCGGGGAGCTGTTTTTT. Its translation is CATSREGVSTGELFF.

This sequence joins TRBV6-2 or TRBV6-3 and TRBJ1-5, with TRBD1 as a possible D gene (6 bases). The CDR3 is 15 residues long. Germline V gene data show CDR1 as MNHEY and CDR2 as SVGEGT. V was cut by 2 bases and J by 6 bases, with 14 bases left in between. CDR3: CASSYRAGVSQPQHF. The CDR3 nucleotides read TGTGCCAGCAGTTACCGTGCAGGGGTGAGTCAGCCCCAGCATTTT.

This clonotype was seen a few times. The chain links TRBV29-1 to TRBJ2-3; TRBD1 matches at 7 bases. The J segment lost 2 bases and the V segment lost 7 bases, leaving 12 bases of the junction unmatched. CDR1 is SQVTM, CDR2 ANQGSEA, per germline. This CDR3 has 15 amino acids. The CDR3 reads CSADADRTDTDTQYF. CDR3 DNA: TGCAGCGCCGATGCGGACAGGACCGACACAGATACGCAGTATTTT.

This chain links TRBV20-1 with TRBJ2-3; 10 bases agree with TRBD1. V lost 7 bases and J lost 5; bases outside the gene matches: 9. From germline, CDR1 is DFQATT and CDR2 SNEGSKA (reference sequence). This CDR3 has 14 residues. CDR3 residues: CSVSTGGSGDTQYF. The CDR3 coding sequence is TGCAGTGTTTCGACAGGGGGCTCGGGAGATACGCAGTATTTT.

On this clonotype: At one of its ends the junction is not consistent with the germline gene, which may arise from a read error. The gene calls are TRBV7-9 and TRBJ2-3; 8 bases map to TRBD1. CDR3 size: 15 residues. Germline CDR1 reads SEHNR; CDR2 reads FQNEAQ (reference sequence). CDR3 region: CASSFPGGYTDTKYF. CDR3 in DNA: TGTGCCAGCAGTTTCCCAGGGGGCTACACAGATACGAAGTATTTT. Based on the CDR3 plus reference TRBV7-9 and TRBJ2-3, the full variable domain is DTGVSQNPRHKITKRGQNVTFRCDPISEHNRLYWYRQTLGQGPEFLTYFQNEAQLEKSRLLSDRFSAERPKGSFSTLEIQRTEQGDSAMYLCASSFPGGYTDTKYFGPGTRLTVL.

The chain uses TRBV4-1 and TRBJ2-4; possibly TRBD1 for D (6 bases). Trimming removed 3 bases from V and 6 bases from J, with 24 bases in between. This CDR3 is built from 18 residues. Germline V gene sequence: CDR1 MGHRA, CDR2 YSYEKL. The CDR3 loop is CASSHIQGSSGRGNIQYF. CDR3 bases: TGCGCCAGCAGCCACATACAGGGTAGTTCTGGAAGGGGAAACATTCAGTACTTC.

The sample holds a few counts of this clonotype. This chain connects TRBV7-9 to TRBJ1-2; 8 bases agree with TRBD1. The germline CDR1 and CDR2 sequences are SEHNR and FQNEAQ (reference sequence). V lost 5 bases, J lost 4 bases, and 6 bases stayed unmatched. The length of the CDR3 is 14 residues. In nucleotides, the CDR3 is TGTGCCAGCAGCCGGACAGGGCCTTTCTATGGCTACACCTTC. This codes for CASSRTGPFYGYTF.

Turning to this clonotype: With a much larger clone just one base away, this may be a read error. The V and J genes are TRBV11-2 and TRBJ2-1; D tentatively reads TRBD1 or TRBD2 (5 bases each). The CDR3 consists of 12 residues. Germline lookup yields CDR1 SGHAT and CDR2 FQNNGV. The CDR3 loop reads CASSLLGDEQLF. CDR3 DNA: TGTGCCAGCAGCCTCCTGGGGGATGAGCAGTTATTC. Supplemented by reference TRBV11-2 and TRBJ2-1, the full variable domain reads EAGVAQSPRYKIIEKRQSVAFWCNPISGHATLYWYQQILGQGPKLLIQFQNNGVVDDSQLPKDRFSAERLKGVDSTLKIQPAKLEDSAVYLCASSLLGDEQLFGPGTRLTVL.

This chain joins TRBV9 and TRBJ2-3, with TRBD2 as a possible D gene (5 bases). Looked up from germline, CDR1 is SGDLS and CDR2 is YYNGEE. The CDR3 has 16 residues. V lost 2 bases and J 0 bases, leaving 13 bases between the germline ends. The CDR3 reads CASSVYGVPSTDTQYF. CDR3 in DNA: TGTGCCAGCAGCGTTTACGGGGTACCTAGCACAGATACGCAGTATTTT.

This clonotype was counted between two and nine times. This sequence joins TRBV2 and TRBJ2-7; D ambiguous. Trimming cost V 1 base and J 7 bases, with 11 bases left between them. The CDR3 totals 13 residues. The germline V gene encodes CDR1 SNHLY and CDR2 FYNNEI. The CDR3 sequence: CASSEGKGWEQYV. The CDR3, as DNA: TGTGCCAGCAGTGAAGGAAAGGGTTGGGAGCAGTACGTC.

The CDR3 nucleotides are TGCGCCAGCAGACCTACTATGACAGGGCCCTATGGCTACACCTTC. As protein: CASRPTMTGPYGYTF. The gene calls are TRBV5-1 and TRBJ1-2; TRBD1 aligns across 7 bases. The CDR3 consists of 15 residues. Germline lookup yields CDR1 SGHRS and CDR2 YFSETQ. V gave up 5 bases and J gave up 4 bases; unmatched junction bases: 11. Combining the CDR3 with reference TRBV5-1 and TRBJ1-2 gives the whole variable domain KAGVTQTPRYLIKTRGQQVTLSCSPISGHRSVSWYQQTPGQGLQFLFEYFSETQRNKGNFPGRFSGRQFSNSRSEMNVSTLELGDSALYLCASRPTMTGPYGYTFGSGTRLTVV.

The V call is TRBV2, the J call TRBJ2-7, with a possible D match to TRBD1 (5 bases). Trimming left V 4 bases short and J 8 bases short, with 9 bases between. Germline V lookup: CDR1 SNHLY, CDR2 FYNNEI. The length of the CDR3 is 11 residues. The DNA of the CDR3 is TGTGCCAGCAGTGCGGACAAGCAGCAGTACGTC. Amino acid sequence: CASSADKQQYV.